Reported below is one T cell receptor beta chain. Antigen: not known. Each CDR3 protein gets one entry in TCRdb, which reprocessed the 5' RACE reads and gives no DNA. Its clone listing holds about 550,000 distinct CDR3 sequences. CDR1 and CDR2 from the germline V gene are SGHRS and YFSETQ. The CDR3 has 15 residues. These data are taken from a study of T cells expressing NK-cell markers. Study-level points and caveats: The study found dominant NKG2C+ clonotypes at about 1.0-8% of CD8+ T cells in several donors.

This receptor was obtained from a man younger than 35 in good health. The V call is TRBV5-1, the J call TRBJ2-3; TCRdb outputs TRBD2, but without DNA this stays unchecked. Sequencing was performed on blood T cells: a sorted CD56 or NKG2C T cell subset, CD4+ or CD8+ T cells, or bulk PBMC T cells (not recorded which). The CDR3: CASSSNREGPYTQYF.